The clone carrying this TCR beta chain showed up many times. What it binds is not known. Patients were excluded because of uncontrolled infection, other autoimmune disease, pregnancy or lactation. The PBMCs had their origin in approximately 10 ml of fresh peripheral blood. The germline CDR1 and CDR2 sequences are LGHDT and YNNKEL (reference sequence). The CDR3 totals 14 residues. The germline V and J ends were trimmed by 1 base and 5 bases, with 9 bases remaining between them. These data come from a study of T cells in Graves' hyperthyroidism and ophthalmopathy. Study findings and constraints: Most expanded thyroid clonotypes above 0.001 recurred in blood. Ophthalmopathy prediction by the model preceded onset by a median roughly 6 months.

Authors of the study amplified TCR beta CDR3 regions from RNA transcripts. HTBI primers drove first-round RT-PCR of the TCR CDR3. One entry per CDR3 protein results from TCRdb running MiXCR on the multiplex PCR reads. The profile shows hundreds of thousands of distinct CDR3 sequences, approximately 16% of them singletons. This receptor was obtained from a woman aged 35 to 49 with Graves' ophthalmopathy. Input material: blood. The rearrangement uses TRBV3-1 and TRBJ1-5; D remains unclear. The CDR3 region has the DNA TGTGCCAGCAGCCAAGGACCTTTCCATCAGCCCCAGCATTTT. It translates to CASSQGPFHQPQHF.